The clone carrying this TCR beta chain was recorded once. Sequencing was at deep level. Using roughly 180 ng DNA, 25,000 to 35,000 T cell genomes, the sorted-subset replicate PCRs were run. TCRdb's copy holds only in-frame clones and misses some; the assay was immunoSEQ multiplex PCR. Counted here are about a million clones, 70% to 85% occurring once; the ten biggest clones make up approximately 1.5%. This sample stems from a study of shared clonotypes between healthy human individuals. Across the study: Contributing individuals were two females and three males aged 18 to 49.

The V end was cut by 4 bases, the J end by 1 base, with 7 bases between. The CDR3 sequence is 13 residues long. Germline-derived CDR1 and CDR2 are MNHNS and SASEGT. Sequencing was done on a sample of memory CD4+ T cells sorted from blood. Subset here: CD45RA-negative fraction. The TCR comes from a man aged 18 to 29 in good health. The V gene is TRBV6-1, the J gene TRBJ1-1, with unresolved D. CDR3 in DNA: TGTGCCAGCAGTGGAAGCAGGAACACTGAAGCTTTCTTT. It is translated as CASSGSRNTEAFF.